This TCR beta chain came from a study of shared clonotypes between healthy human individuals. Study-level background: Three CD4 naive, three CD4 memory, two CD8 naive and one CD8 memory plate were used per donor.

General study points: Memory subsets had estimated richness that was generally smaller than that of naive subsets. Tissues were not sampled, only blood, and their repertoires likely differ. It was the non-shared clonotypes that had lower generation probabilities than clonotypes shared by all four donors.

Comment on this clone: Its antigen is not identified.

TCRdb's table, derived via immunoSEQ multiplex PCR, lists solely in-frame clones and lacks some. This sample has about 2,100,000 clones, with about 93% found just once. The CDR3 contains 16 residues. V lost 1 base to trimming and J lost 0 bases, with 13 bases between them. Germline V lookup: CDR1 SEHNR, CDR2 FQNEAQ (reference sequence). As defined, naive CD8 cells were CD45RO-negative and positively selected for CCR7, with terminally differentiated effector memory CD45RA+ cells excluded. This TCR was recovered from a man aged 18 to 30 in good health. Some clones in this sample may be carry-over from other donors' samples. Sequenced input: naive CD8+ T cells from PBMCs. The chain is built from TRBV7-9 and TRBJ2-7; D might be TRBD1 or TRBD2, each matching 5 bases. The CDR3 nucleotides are TGTGCCAGCAGCTTAGACCTGGGGACCGGCTCCTACGAGCAGTACTTC. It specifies CASSLDLGTGSYEQYF.